This T cell receptor beta chain originates from a study of T cells in tuberculosis. Study observations and caveats: Selection depended on which cryopreserved specimens were available. Active tuberculosis alpha repertoires lay closer to GMM-specific TCRs than controls'.

Sequenced by immunoSEQ multiplex PCR; TCRdb stores in-frame clones only, minus some. Of tens of thousands of clones detected, 90% appear once; the ten largest clones hold 6.1%. With regard to this clone: Its antigen remains unknown.

Trimming shortened V by 5 bases and J by 5 bases, and 13 bases separated the two germline ends. The CDR3 extends over 15 amino acids. Germline lookup yields CDR1 MNHEY and CDR2 SMNVEV (reference sequence). The sequenced sample was PBMCs. V usage is TRBV27 and J usage is TRBJ1-6, with D maybe TRBD1 (6 bases). The receptor's source is a donor aged 10-29 years with latent tuberculosis or without tuberculosis infection. The CDR3 bases are TGTGCCAGCAGTCCGTGGACAGTCCATAATTCACCCCTCCACTTT. It codes for CASSPWTVHNSPLHF.